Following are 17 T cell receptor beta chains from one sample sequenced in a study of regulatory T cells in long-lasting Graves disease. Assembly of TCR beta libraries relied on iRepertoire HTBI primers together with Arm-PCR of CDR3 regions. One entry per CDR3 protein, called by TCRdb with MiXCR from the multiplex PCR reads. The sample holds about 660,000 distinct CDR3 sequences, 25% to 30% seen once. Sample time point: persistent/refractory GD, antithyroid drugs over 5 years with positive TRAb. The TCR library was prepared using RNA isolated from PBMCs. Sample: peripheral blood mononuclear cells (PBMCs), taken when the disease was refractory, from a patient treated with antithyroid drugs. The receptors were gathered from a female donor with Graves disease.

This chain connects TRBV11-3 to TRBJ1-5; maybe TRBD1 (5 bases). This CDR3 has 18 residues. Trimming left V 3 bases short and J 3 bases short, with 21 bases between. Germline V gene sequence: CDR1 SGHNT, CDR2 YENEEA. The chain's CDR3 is CASSLGRVGNTDNQPQHF. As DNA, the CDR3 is TGTGCCAGCAGCTTGGGCAGGGTAGGGAATACGGACAATCAGCCCCAGCATTTT.

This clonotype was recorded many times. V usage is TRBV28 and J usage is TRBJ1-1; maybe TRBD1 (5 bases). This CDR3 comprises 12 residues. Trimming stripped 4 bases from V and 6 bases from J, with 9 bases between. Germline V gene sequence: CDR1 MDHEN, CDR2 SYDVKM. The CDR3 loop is CASSSGTSEAFF. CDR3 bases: TGTGCCAGCAGTTCCGGGACGTCTGAAGCTTTCTTT.

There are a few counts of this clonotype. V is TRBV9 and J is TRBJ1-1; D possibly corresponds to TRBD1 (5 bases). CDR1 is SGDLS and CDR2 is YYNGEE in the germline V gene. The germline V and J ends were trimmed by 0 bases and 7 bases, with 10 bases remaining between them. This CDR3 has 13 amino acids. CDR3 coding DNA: TGTGCCAGCAGCGTAGATTGGGGGGATGAAGCTTTCTTT. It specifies CASSVDWGDEAFF. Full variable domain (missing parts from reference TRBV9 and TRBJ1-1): DSGVTQTPKHLITATGQRVTLRCSPRSGDLSVYWYQQSLDQGLQFLIQYYNGEERAKGNILERFSAQQFPDLHSELNLSSLELGDSALYFCASSVDWGDEAFFGQGTRLTVV.

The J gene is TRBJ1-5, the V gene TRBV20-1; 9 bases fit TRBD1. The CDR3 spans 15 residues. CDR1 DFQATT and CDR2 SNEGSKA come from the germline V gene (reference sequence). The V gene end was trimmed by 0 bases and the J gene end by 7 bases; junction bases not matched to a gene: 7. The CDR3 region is CSAREDRGWRQPQHF. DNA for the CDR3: TGCAGTGCTAGAGAGGACAGGGGCTGGAGACAGCCCCAGCATTTT.

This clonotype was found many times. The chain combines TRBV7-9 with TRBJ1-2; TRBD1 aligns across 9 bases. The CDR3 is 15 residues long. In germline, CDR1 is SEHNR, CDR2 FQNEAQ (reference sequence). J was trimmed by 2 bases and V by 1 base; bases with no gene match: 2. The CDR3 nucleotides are TGTGCCAGCAGCTTAGGCGGACAGGGGAACTATGGCTACACCTTC. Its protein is CASSLGGQGNYGYTF.

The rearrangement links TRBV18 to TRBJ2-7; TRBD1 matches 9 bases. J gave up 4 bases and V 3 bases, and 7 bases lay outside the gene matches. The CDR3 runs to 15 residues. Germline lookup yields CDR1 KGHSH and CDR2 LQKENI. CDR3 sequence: CASSPKDRGRYEQYF. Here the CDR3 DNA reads TGTGCCAGCTCACCCAAGGACAGGGGAAGATACGAGCAGTACTTC.

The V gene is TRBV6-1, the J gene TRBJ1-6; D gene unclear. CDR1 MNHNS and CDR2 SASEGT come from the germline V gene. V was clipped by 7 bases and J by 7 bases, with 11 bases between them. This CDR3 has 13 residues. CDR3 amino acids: CASNGLENSPLHF. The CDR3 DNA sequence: TGTGCCAGCAACGGACTAGAGAATTCACCCCTCCACTTT.

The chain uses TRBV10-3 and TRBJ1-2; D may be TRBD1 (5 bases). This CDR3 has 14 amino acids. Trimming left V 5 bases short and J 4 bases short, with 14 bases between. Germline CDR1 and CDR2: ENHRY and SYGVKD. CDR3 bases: TGTGCCATCAGTCCGGGACCCAAACTCTATGGCTACACCTTC. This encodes CAISPGPKLYGYTF.

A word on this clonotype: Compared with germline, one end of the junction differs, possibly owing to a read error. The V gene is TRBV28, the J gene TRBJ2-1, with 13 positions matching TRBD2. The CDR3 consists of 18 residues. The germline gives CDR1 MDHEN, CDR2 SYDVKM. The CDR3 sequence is CASSPGLAGVLSAGEQLF. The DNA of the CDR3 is TGTGCCAGCAGTCCTGGACTAGCGGGAGTCCTATCGGCGGGTGAGCAGCTCTTC.

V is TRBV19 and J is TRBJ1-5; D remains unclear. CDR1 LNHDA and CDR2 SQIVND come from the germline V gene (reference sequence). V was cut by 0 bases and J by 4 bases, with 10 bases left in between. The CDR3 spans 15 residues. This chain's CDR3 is CASSIDNGRNQPQHF. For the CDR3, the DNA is TGTGCCAGTAGTATAGATAATGGCAGGAATCAGCCCCAGCATTTT.

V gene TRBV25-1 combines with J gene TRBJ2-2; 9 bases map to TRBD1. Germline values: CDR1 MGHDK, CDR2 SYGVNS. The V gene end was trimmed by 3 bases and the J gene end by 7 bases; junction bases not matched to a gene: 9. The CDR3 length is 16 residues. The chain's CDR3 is CASSDGGTGTYGELFF. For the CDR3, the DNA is TGTGCCAGCAGTGATGGAGGGACAGGGACGTACGGGGAGCTGTTTTTT.

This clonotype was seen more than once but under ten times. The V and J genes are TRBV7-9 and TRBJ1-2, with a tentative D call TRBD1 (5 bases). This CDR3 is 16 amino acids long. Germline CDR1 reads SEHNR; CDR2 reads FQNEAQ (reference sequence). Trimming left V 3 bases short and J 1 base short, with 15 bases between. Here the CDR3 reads CASSFGRAILNYGYTF. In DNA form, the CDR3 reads TGTGCCAGCAGCTTTGGCAGGGCTATTCTTAACTATGGCTACACCTTC.

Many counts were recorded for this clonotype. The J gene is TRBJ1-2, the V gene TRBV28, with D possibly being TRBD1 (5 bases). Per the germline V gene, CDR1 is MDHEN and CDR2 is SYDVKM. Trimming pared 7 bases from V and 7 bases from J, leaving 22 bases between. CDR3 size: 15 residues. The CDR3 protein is CASKQMLGGAGGYTF. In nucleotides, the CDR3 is TGTGCCAGCAAGCAGATGCTGGGTGGGGCAGGTGGCTACACCTTC.

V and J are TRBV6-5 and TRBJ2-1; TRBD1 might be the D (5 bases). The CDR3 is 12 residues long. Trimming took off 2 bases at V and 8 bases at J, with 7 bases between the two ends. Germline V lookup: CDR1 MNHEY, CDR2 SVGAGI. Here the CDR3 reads CASSYQGYEQFF. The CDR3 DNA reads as TGTGCCAGCAGTTACCAGGGCTATGAGCAGTTCTTC.

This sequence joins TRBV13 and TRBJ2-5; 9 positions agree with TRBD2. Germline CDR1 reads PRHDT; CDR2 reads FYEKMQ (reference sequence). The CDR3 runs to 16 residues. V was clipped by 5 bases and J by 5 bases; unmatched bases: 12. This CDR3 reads CASSQMGVAGEETQYF. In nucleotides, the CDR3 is TGTGCCAGCAGCCAGATGGGGGTAGCGGGAGAGGAGACCCAGTACTTC.

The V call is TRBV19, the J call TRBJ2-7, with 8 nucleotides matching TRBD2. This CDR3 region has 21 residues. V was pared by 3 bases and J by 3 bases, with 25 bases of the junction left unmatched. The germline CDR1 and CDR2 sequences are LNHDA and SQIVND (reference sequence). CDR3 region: CASSITSGTPSGTRSFYEQYF. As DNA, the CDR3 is TGTGCCAGTAGTATCACTTCCGGGACACCCTCCGGGACTAGATCGTTCTACGAGCAGTACTTC.

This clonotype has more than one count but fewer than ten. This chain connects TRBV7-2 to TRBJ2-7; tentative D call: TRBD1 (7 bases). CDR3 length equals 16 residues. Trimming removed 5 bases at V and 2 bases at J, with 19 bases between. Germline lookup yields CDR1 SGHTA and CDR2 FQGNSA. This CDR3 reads CASSQAGGGAPYEQYF. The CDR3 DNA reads TGTGCCAGCAGCCAGGCCGGAGGGGGCGCCCCCTACGAGCAGTACTTC.